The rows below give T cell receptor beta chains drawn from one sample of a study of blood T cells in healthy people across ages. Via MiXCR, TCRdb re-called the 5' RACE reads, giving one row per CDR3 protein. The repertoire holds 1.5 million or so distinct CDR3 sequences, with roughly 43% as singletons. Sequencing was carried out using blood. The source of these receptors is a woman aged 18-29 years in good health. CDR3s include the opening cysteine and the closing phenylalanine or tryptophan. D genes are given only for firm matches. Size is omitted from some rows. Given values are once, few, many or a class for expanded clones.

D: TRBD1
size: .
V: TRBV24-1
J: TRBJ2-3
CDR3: CATSDWGTGITDTQYF
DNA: TGTGCCACCAGTGATTGGGGGACAGGGATCACAGATACGCAGTATTTT

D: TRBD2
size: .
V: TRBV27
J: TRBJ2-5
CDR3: CASSRGGNERYF
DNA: TGTGCCAGCTCGCGGGGGGGGAATGAGCGGTACTTC

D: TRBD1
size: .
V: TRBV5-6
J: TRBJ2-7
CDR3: CASSLIDRVASYEQYF
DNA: TGTGCCAGCAGCTTGATCGACAGGGTAGCATCCTACGAGCAGTACTTC

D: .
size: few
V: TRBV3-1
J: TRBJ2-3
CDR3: CASSQGVELRFADTQYF
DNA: TGTGCCAGCAGCCAAGGGGTGGAGTTACGTTTCGCAGATACGCAGTATTTT

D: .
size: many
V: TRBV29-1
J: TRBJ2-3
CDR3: CSGGGGADTQYF
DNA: TGCAGCGGGGGTGGGGGAGCAGATACGCAGTATTTT

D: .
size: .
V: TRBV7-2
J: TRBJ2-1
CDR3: CASSFGGTKGGYNEQFF
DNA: TGTGCCAGCAGCTTTGGGGGCACTAAAGGCGGTTACAATGAGCAGTTCTTC

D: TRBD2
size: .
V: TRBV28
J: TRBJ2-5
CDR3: CASSFGLAGRQETQYF
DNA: TGTGCCAGCAGTTTCGGTCTAGCGGGAAGACAAGAGACCCAGTACTTC

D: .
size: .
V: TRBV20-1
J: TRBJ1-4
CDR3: CSAHPVGSNEKLFF
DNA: TGCAGTGCTCACCCGGTGGGGTCTAATGAAAAACTGTTTTTT

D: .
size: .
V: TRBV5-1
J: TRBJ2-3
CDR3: CASSLEWQGNTDTQYF
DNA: TGCGCCAGCAGCTTGGAATGGCAGGGCAACACAGATACGCAGTATTTT

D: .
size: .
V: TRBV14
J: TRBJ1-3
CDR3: CASSPLGRSGNTIYF
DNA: TGTGCCAGCAGCCCCCTTGGCCGCTCTGGAAACACCATATATTTT

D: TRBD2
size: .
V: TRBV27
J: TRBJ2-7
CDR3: CASSFLYLTSGIYNEQYF
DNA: TGTGCCAGCAGTTTCCTCTACCTGACTAGCGGAATTTACAATGAGCAGTACTTC

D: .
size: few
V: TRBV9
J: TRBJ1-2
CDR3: CASSAAGYGYTF
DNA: TGTGCCAGCAGCGCCGCCGGTTATGGCTACACCTTC

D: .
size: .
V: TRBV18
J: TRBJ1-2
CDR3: CASSPVSTEGSYTF
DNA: TGTGCCAGCTCACCAGTCTCGACAGAGGGGAGCTACACCTTC

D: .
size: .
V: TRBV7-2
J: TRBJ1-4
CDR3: CASSLARPSLNEKLFF
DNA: TGTGCCAGCAGTTTAGCCCGCCCCTCCTTAAATGAAAAACTGTTTTTT

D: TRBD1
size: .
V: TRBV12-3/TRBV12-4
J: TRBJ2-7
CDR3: CASRGQGRTYEQYF
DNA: TGTGCCAGCAGGGGACAGGGGCGAACCTACGAGCAGTACTTC

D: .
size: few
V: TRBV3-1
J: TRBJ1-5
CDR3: CASSQYDSGPNQPQHF
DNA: TGTGCCAGCAGCCAGTATGATTCAGGACCTAATCAGCCCCAGCATTTT

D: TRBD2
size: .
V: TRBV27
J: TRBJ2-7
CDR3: CASSLQAGASSYEQYF
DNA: TGTGCCAGCAGTCTACAAGCGGGAGCTAGCTCCTACGAGCAGTACTTC

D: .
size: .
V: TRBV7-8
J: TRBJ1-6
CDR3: CASRDGQNSPLHF
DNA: TGTGCCAGCCGGGACGGACAGAATTCACCCCTCCACTTT

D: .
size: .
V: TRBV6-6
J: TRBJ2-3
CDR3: CASSTRQISTDTQYF
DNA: TGTGCCAGCAGTACGCGACAGATTAGCACAGATACGCAGTATTTT

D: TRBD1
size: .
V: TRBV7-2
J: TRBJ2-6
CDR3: CASSGRTGRAGANVLTF
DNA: TGTGCCAGCAGCGGGCGGACAGGGCGCGCCGGGGCCAACGTCCTGACTTTC

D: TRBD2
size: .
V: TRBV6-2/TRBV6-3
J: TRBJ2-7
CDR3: CASSRDYLYEQYF
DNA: TGTGCCAGCAGTCGGGACTATCTCTACGAGCAGTACTTC

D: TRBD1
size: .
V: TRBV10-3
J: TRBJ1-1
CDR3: CAISESNVGTGGEAFF
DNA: TGTGCCATCAGTGAGTCGAACGTTGGGACAGGGGGTGAAGCTTTCTTT

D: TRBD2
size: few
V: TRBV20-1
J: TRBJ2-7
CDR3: CSAFSRGSSYEQYF
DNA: TGCAGTGCTTTCTCGCGGGGGTCCTCCTACGAGCAGTACTTC

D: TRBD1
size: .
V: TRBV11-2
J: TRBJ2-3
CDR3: CASSFLSGQGRDTQYF
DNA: TGTGCCAGCAGCTTTTTGTCCGGACAGGGGAGGGATACGCAGTATTTT